This TCR beta chain emerged from a study of technical replicates of blood from a handful of donors. Germline loops: CDR1 SEHNR, CDR2 FQNEAQ (reference sequence). The CDR3 is made up of 13 amino acids. With 6 bases removed from V and 2 bases from J, the gap between germline ends came to 10 bases. The method was immunoSEQ multiplex PCR; TCRdb's version includes in-frame clones alone and lacks a portion of them. The table shows 70,000 to 75,000 clones, with over 90% occurring only once. The chain carries TRBV7-9 and TRBJ1-1; TRBD1 might be the D (6 bases). This TCR was recovered from a human donor in good health. The sequenced sample consisted of T cells isolated from PBMCs. The CDR3 spells CASSPQGNTEAFF. In DNA, the CDR3 is TGTGCCAGCAGTCCACAGGGCAACACTGAAGCTTTCTTT.